A single sample is the source of the 22 T cell receptor beta chains below, sequenced in a study of type 1 and type 2 diabetes patients. Amplification started from genomic DNA. Multiplex PCR with 30 forward and 13 reverse primers amplified the TCR beta CDR3. TCRdb re-called the multiplex PCR reads with MiXCR, one entry per CDR3 protein. Here the sample spans about 290,000 distinct CDR3 sequences, more than 40% being singletons. The specimen was peripheral blood mononuclear cells (PBMCs). The source is a man younger than 35 with type 2 diabetes.

The chain has TRBV12-3 or TRBV12-4 and TRBJ2-7; the match to TRBD1 covers 7 bases. V shed 6 bases, J shed 2 bases, and the junction held 4 bases outside the gene matches. CDR3 length: 13 amino acids. The CDR3 here is CASRDTGAYEQYF. The CDR3 DNA follows: TGTGCCAGCAGAGACACAGGGGCCTACGAGCAGTACTTC.

Notes on this clonotype: This CDR3 fails to terminate in the conserved phenylalanine or tryptophan, so it likely reflects a read error. The rearrangement uses TRBV6-1 and TRBJ1-1; 9 positions match TRBD1. The CDR3 sequence is 13 residues long. The germline gives CDR1 MNHNS, CDR2 SASEGT. The J segment lost 5 bases and the V segment lost 8 bases, leaving 6 bases of the junction unmatched. CDR3 in DNA: TGTGCCAGCCGGGACAGGGTCTTTACTGAAGCTTTCTCT. Encoded protein: CASRDRVFTEAFS.

Points on this clonotype: Germline and junction disagree at one end, which may indicate a read error. The genes are TRBV28 and TRBJ1-4; D call uncertain. The CDR3 is 15 residues long. Germline CDR1 is MDHEN and CDR2 is SYDVKM. The CDR3 reads CASSLSTPWGEELFF. The CDR3 DNA reads TGTGCCAGCAGTTTATCGACACCCTGGGGTGAAGAACTGTTTTTT. Drawing the rest from reference TRBV28 and TRBJ1-4, the complete variable domain is DVKVTQSSRYLVKRTGEKVFLECVQDMDHENMFWYRQDPGLGLRLIYFSYDVKMKEKGDIPEGYSVSREKKERFSLILESASTNQTSMYLCASSLSTPWGEELFFGSGTQLSVL.

The rearrangement joins TRBV20-1 to TRBJ1-6; 7 bases match TRBD1. This CDR3 region has 14 residues. V lost 1 base, J lost 8 bases, and 5 bases stayed unmatched. Per germline, CDR1 DFQATT and CDR2 SNEGSKA (reference sequence). In DNA form, the CDR3 reads TGCAGTGCTAGAGTCTGGGACAGCGATTCACCCCTCCACTTT. Encoded protein: CSARVWDSDSPLHF.

Comments on this clonotype: A clone one base away is much larger, so this may be a read error. The chain has TRBV30 and TRBJ2-1; D might be TRBD2 (5 bases). Germline-derived CDR1 and CDR2 are GTSNPN and SVGIG (reference sequence). This CDR3 has 13 amino acids. The CDR3 spells CAWRGSSCNEQFF. The CDR3 nucleotides are TGTGCCTGGAGGGGGAGCTCCTGCAATGAGCAGTTCTTC.

This clonotype was counted only a few times. The gene calls are TRBV30 and TRBJ2-3; D is uncertain. CDR1 is GTSNPN, CDR2 SVGIG, per germline (reference sequence). The V and J ends lost 2 bases and 5 bases respectively, with 11 bases between them. The CDR3 has 13 amino acids. The CDR3 bases are TGTGCCTGGAGTATGGTAGACGGAGATACGCAGTATTTT. Its protein product is CAWSMVDGDTQYF.

V gene TRBV7-2 combines with J gene TRBJ2-7; perhaps D is TRBD1 or TRBD2 (5 bases each). This CDR3 contains 12 residues. Germline CDR1 SGHTA, CDR2 FQGNSA. V shed 6 bases and J shed 2 bases, with 8 bases lying between them. The CDR3 DNA sequence: TGTGCCAGCAGTGAGGGGACCTACGAGCAGTACTTC. This codes for CASSEGTYEQYF.

The CDR3: CASRSTGGLYGYTF. DNA for the CDR3: TGTGCCAGCAGGTCGACAGGGGGGCTCTATGGCTACACCTTC. The chain combines TRBV6-1 with TRBJ1-2, with TRBD1 matching 9 bases. V gave up 6 bases and J gave up 4 bases; unmatched junction bases: 6. The germline V gene encodes CDR1 MNHNS and CDR2 SASEGT. The CDR3 spans 14 residues.

The rearrangement joins TRBV20-1 to TRBJ2-3; 10 positions agree with TRBD1. In germline, CDR1 is DFQATT, CDR2 SNEGSKA (reference sequence). CDR3 length: 14 amino acids. V dropped 6 bases and J dropped 3; count of bases not matched to a gene: 6. CDR3 bases: TGCAGTGCCGTCGACAGGGGGCTGACAGATACGCAGTATTTT. Amino acid sequence: CSAVDRGLTDTQYF.

In this sample, this clonotype turned up a few times. This chain connects TRBV7-2 to TRBJ2-1, with 8 positions matching TRBD1. The CDR3 has 14 residues. Germline V CDR1 and CDR2: SGHTA, FQGNSA. With 3 bases clipped from V and 9 bases from J, the junction kept 7 bases outside the gene matches. The CDR3 protein is CASSFGTGEGEQFF. The DNA for the CDR3 is TGTGCCAGCAGCTTTGGGACAGGAGAGGGTGAGCAGTTCTTC.

This clonotype showed up just a few times. The chain employs TRBV4-1 and TRBJ2-5; D perhaps matches TRBD1 (6 bases). CDR3 size: 14 residues. V dropped 5 bases and J dropped 0 bases, with 10 bases sitting between them. Germline values: CDR1 MGHRA, CDR2 YSYEKL. The CDR3 sequence: CASSKTGNQETQYF. The CDR3 DNA sequence: TGCGCCAGCAGCAAAACAGGGAACCAAGAGACCCAGTACTTC.

The chain joins TRBV7-2 to TRBJ1-1; D perhaps matches TRBD1 (6 bases). This CDR3 is 15 amino acids long. CDR1 SGHTA and CDR2 FQGNSA come from the germline V gene. Trimming pared 5 bases from V and 4 bases from J, leaving 17 bases between. CDR3 loop: CASSRVGGMITEAFF. In nucleotides, the CDR3 is TGTGCCAGCAGCAGGGTAGGGGGTATGATCACTGAAGCTTTCTTT.

The chain carries TRBV6-6 and TRBJ1-5; 7 bases fit TRBD1. This CDR3 has 15 residues. Per the germline V gene, CDR1 is MNHNY and CDR2 is SVGAGI (reference sequence). V trimming: 4 bases; J trimming: 0 bases; junction bases outside the gene matches: 3. CDR3 loop: CASSWGTDSNQPQHF. The CDR3 nucleotides are TGTGCCAGCAGTTGGGGGACAGATAGCAATCAGCCCCAGCATTTT.

V is TRBV9 and J is TRBJ2-5, with 13 bases aligning to TRBD2. The CDR3 is 16 amino acids. Germline CDR1 reads SGDLS; CDR2 reads YYNGEE. Trimming at V came to 4 bases and at J to 4 bases, leaving 7 bases not matched to a gene. CDR3 sequence: CASSSGLAGVRETQYF. The DNA of the CDR3 is TGTGCCAGCAGCAGCGGACTAGCGGGAGTACGAGAGACCCAGTACTTC.

A few counts support this clonotype. This chain links TRBV6-5 with TRBJ2-7; 11 bases are a match to TRBD2. With 6 bases clipped from V and 2 bases from J, the junction kept 6 bases outside the gene matches. Germline CDR1 and CDR2: MNHEY and SVGAGI. The CDR3 runs to 15 residues. Here the CDR3 reads CASSSGTSGPYEQYF. The CDR3 DNA is TGTGCCAGCAGCTCCGGGACTAGCGGTCCCTACGAGCAGTACTTC.

The chain couples TRBV7-8 to TRBJ2-5; perhaps TRBD2 as D (6 bases). The J call is uncertain, as TRBJ2-1 better fits the DNA end. The CDR3 runs 15 residues. Germline assignment: CDR1 SGHVS and CDR2 FQNEAQ. This chain's CDR3 is CASSLVAAEGNEQFF. CDR3 nucleotide sequence: TGTGCCAGCAGCTTAGTAGCGGCCGAAGGGAATGAGCAGTTCTTC.

This clonotype appeared a few times. The chain is built from TRBV15 and TRBJ2-7; no reliable D call. This CDR3 contains 16 residues. Trimming pared 0 bases from V and 0 bases from J, leaving 12 bases between. The germline CDR1 and CDR2 sequences are LNHNV and YYDKDF (reference sequence). In DNA form, the CDR3 reads TGTGCCACCAGCAGAGATTTAACAATGAGCTCCTACGAGCAGTACTTC. This encodes CATSRDLTMSSYEQYF.

V and J are TRBV20-1 and TRBJ2-5; D call uncertain. V lost 6 bases to trimming and J lost 2 bases, with 13 bases between them. Germline V gene sequence: CDR1 DFQATT, CDR2 SNEGSKA (reference sequence). CDR3 length: 13 residues. The CDR3, as DNA: TGCAGTGCCACCGGGTCTACACAAGAGACCCAGTACTTC. Encoded protein: CSATGSTQETQYF.

J is TRBJ1-2 and V is TRBV28, with 7 bases lining up with TRBD1. V dropped 4 bases and J dropped 7; count of bases not matched to a gene: 6. CDR1 is MDHEN and CDR2 is SYDVKM in the germline V gene. There are 13 residues in the CDR3. CDR3 bases: TGTGCCAGCAGTTCGGGACAGACGGGTGGCTACACCTTC. Encoded protein: CASSSGQTGGYTF.

The chain recombines TRBV6-4 with TRBJ2-3, with D uncertain. The germline CDR1 and CDR2 sequences are MRHNA and SNTAGT. The germline V and J ends were trimmed by 6 bases and 6 bases, with 1 base remaining between them. The CDR3 is 9 amino acids. CDR3: CASRDTQYF. In DNA form, the CDR3 reads TGTGCCAGCAGGGATACGCAGTATTTT.

This clonotype was detected once. The rearrangement uses TRBV13 and TRBJ1-2; 8 positions match TRBD1. CDR1 is PRHDT and CDR2 is FYEKMQ in the germline V gene (reference sequence). The V segment lost 0 bases and the J segment 3 bases; nucleotides outside the gene matches: 3. The CDR3 sequence is 15 residues long. This CDR3 is CASSLGTGEYYGYTF. The CDR3 bases are TGTGCCAGCAGCTTAGGGACAGGGGAGTACTATGGCTACACCTTC.

The chain couples TRBV27 to TRBJ2-7, with D possibly matching TRBD1 (6 bases). The CDR3 runs 14 residues. Germline loops: CDR1 MNHEY, CDR2 SMNVEV (reference sequence). V was clipped by 4 bases and J by 1 base, with 11 bases between them. The CDR3 DNA is TGTGCCAGCAGTTGGGACATGGCATCCTACGAGCAGTACTTC. It encodes CASSWDMASYEQYF.